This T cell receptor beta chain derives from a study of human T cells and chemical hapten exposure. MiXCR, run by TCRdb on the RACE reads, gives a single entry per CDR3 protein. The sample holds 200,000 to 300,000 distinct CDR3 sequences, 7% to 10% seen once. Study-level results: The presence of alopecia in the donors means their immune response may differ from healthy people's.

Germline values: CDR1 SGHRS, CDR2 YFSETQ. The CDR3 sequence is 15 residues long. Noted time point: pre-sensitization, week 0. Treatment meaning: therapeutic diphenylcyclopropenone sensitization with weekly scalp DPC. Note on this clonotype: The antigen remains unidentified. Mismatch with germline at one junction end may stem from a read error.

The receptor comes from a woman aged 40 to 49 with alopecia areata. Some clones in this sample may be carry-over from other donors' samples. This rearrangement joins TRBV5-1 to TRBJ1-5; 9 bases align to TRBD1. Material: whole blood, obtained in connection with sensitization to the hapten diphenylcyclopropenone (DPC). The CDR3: CANSPSGTGNQPQHF. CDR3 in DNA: TGCGCCAACAGCCCCTCCGGGACAGGGAATCAGCCCCAGCATTTT.